The 10 T cell receptor beta chains listed next were all sequenced from one sample in a study of shared clonotypes between healthy human individuals. Measured with immunoSEQ multiplex PCR; TCRdb has only the in-frame clones, and not every one. Of 2 million or so clones in the sample, approximately 95% were seen once. The sequenced material came from naive CD4+ T cells sorted from blood. Specified subset: CD45RA+ positively selected. The receptor source for this set is a man between 18 and 35 years old in good health.

The V gene is TRBV18, the J gene TRBJ2-1, with 11 nucleotides matching TRBD2. Trimming took 2 bases from V and 9 from J; bases not matched to a gene: 6. The germline V gene has CDR1 KGHSH and CDR2 LQKENI. The CDR3 contains 15 residues. The CDR3 nucleotides are TGTGCCAGCTCACCAGGGACTAGCGGCGTAGGTGAGCAGTTCTTC. Its protein is CASSPGTSGVGEQFF.

The chain links TRBV6-4 to TRBJ2-1; 7 bases line up with TRBD2. The CDR3 is 13 residues long. The J segment lost 10 bases and the V segment lost 3 bases, leaving 6 bases of the junction unmatched. Germline V gene sequence: CDR1 MRHNA, CDR2 SNTAGT. CDR3 coding DNA: TGTGCCAGCAGTGATAGACTAGCAGGCGAGCAGTTCTTC. Amino acid sequence: CASSDRLAGEQFF.

The V gene is TRBV19, the J gene TRBJ2-2; 7 bases fit TRBD2. CDR1 is LNHDA, CDR2 SQIVND, per germline (reference sequence). Germline trimming cut 4 bases from V and 5 bases from J; bases unmatched to any gene: 10. This CDR3 has 16 amino acids. CDR3 sequence reads: CASSTPSGSGTGELFF. The CDR3 DNA follows: TGTGCCAGTAGTACCCCGTCGGGTAGCGGGACCGGGGAGCTGTTTTTT.

V is TRBV5-6 and J is TRBJ1-2; 9 bases are shared with TRBD1. This CDR3 is 14 amino acids long. V gave up 2 bases and J gave up 7 bases; unmatched junction bases: 6. The germline gives CDR1 SGHDT, CDR2 YYEEEE. The CDR3 protein is CASSFDRGYGGYTF. The CDR3, as DNA: TGTGCCAGCAGCTTCGACAGGGGGTATGGTGGCTACACCTTC.

The rearrangement uses TRBV28 and TRBJ2-7; TRBD1 matches at 9 bases. Losses at the gene ends were 6 bases for V and 1 base for J; bases not matched to a gene: 4. Looked up from germline, CDR1 is MDHEN and CDR2 is SYDVKM. The CDR3 is made up of 14 amino acids. Here the CDR3 reads CASSWTGVSYEQYF. The CDR3 DNA is TGTGCCAGCAGCTGGACAGGGGTTTCCTACGAGCAGTACTTC. Variable domain in full (rest from reference TRBV28 and TRBJ2-7): DVKVTQSSRYLVKRTGEKVFLECVQDMDHENMFWYRQDPGLGLRLIYFSYDVKMKEKGDIPEGYSVSREKKERFSLILESASTNQTSMYLCASSWTGVSYEQYFGPGTRLTVT.

This rearrangement joins TRBV19 to TRBJ1-2, with 7 bases lining up with TRBD1. Per the germline V gene, CDR1 is LNHDA and CDR2 is SQIVND (reference sequence). The CDR3 runs 13 residues. V trimming: 5 bases; J trimming: 0 bases; junction bases outside the gene matches: 0. CDR3 region: CASSDRANYGYTF. CDR3 sequence (DNA): TGTGCCAGTAGTGACAGGGCTAACTATGGCTACACCTTC.

The rearrangement links TRBV14 to TRBJ1-2, with D unresolved. The CDR3 totals 14 residues. The V end lost 0 bases, the J end lost 7 bases, and 12 bases lay between the germline ends. The germline CDR1 and CDR2 sequences are SGHDN and FVKESK. CDR3 loop: CASSQEVGNGGYTF. CDR3 bases: TGTGCCAGCAGCCAAGAAGTGGGGAACGGTGGCTACACCTTC.

The V call is TRBV12-5, the J call TRBJ2-1, with D maybe TRBD1 (5 bases). CDR3 length: 16 residues. V lost 0 bases, J lost 5 bases, and 14 bases lay in between. CDR1 is LGHNT and CDR2 is FRNRAP in the germline V gene. Written as DNA, the CDR3 is TGTGCTAGTGGTTTGGTACAAGGGGAACCAAACAATGAGCAGTTCTTC. It encodes CASGLVQGEPNNEQFF.

This chain joins TRBV9 and TRBJ2-3; 7 bases are shared with TRBD1. The trim removed 3 bases at V and 5 bases at J, leaving 15 bases unmatched. Germline CDR1 is SGDLS and CDR2 is YYNGEE. The CDR3 consists of 17 residues. The CDR3 protein is CASSADLDRVLGDTQYF. CDR3 in DNA: TGTGCCAGCAGCGCAGACCTTGACAGGGTTTTGGGAGATACGCAGTATTTT.

In DNA form, the CDR3 reads TGTGCCAGCAGAACCGGGACAGGGGCATCCGGAAACACCATATATTTT. This encodes CASRTGTGASGNTIYF. The chain links TRBV7-2 to TRBJ1-3; TRBD1 matches 10 bases. CDR3 length equals 16 residues. With 6 bases clipped from V and 4 bases from J, the junction kept 9 bases outside the gene matches. The germline V gene has CDR1 SGHTA and CDR2 FQGNSA.